This TCR beta chain is from a study of shared clonotypes between healthy human individuals. Sequencing of unsorted PBMC DNA was carried out using ten immunoSEQ deep assay plates. Sequenced by immunoSEQ multiplex PCR; TCRdb stores in-frame clones only, minus some. The sample holds 450,000 to 500,000 clones, roughly 80% seen once. Germline CDR1 reads SGHTA; CDR2 reads FQGNSA. Trimming removed 0 bases at V and 2 bases at J, with 8 bases between. The CDR3 covers 14 residues. The rearrangement links TRBV7-2 to TRBJ2-7; D remains unclear. This receptor was obtained from a woman in her forties in good health. Some clones in this sample may be carry-over from other donors' samples. Sequenced sample: PBMCs. The CDR3: CASSLARQTYEQYF. The CDR3 nucleotides read TGTGCCAGCAGCTTAGCGAGGCAAACCTACGAGCAGTACTTC.